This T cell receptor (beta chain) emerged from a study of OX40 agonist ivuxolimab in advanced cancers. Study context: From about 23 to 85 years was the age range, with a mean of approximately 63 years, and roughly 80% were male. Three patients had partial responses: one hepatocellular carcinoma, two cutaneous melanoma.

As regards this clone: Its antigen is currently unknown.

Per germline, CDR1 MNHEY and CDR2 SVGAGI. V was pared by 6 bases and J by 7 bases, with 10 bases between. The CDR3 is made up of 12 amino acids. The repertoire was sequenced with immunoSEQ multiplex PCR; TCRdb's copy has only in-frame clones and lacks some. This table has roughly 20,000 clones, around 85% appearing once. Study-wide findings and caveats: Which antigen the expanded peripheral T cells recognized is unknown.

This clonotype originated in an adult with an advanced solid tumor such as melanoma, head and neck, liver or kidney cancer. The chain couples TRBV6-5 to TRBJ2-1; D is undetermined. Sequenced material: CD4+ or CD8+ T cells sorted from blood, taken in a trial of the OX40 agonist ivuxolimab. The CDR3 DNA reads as TGTGCCAGCAGCCTACCATCTAATGAGCAGTTCTTC. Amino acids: CASSLPSNEQFF.